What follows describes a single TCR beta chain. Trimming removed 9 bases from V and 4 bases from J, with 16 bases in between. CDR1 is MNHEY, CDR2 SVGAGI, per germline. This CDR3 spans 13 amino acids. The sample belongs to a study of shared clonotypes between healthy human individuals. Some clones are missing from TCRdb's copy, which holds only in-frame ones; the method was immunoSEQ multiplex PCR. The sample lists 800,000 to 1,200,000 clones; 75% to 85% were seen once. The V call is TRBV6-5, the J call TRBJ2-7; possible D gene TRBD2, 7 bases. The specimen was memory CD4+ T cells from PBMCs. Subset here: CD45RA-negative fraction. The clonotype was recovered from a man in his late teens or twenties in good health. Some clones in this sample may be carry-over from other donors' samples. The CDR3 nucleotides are TGTGCCAGTCAAAATGGGGGGGCTTACGAGCAGTACTTC. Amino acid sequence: CASQNGGAYEQYF.